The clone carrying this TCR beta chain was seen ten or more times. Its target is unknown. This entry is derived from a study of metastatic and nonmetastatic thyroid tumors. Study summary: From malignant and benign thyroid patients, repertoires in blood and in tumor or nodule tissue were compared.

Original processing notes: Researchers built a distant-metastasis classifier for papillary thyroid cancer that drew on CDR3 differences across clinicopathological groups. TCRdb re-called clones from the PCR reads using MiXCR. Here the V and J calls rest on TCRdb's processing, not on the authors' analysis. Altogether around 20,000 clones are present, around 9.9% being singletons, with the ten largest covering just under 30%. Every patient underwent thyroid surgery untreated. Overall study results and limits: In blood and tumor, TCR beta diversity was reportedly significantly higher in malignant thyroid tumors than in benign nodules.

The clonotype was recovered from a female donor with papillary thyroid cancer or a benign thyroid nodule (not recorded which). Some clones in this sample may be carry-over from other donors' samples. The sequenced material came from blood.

CDR3 in amino acids: CASSYSDTGGPPQHF. In DNA form, the CDR3 reads TGTGCCAGCAGTTACTCAGACACAGGGGGGCCGCCCCAGCATTTT. V gene TRBV6-5 combines with J gene TRBJ1-5; 8 bases are a match to TRBD1. J lost 9 bases, V lost 0 bases, and 7 bases had no gene match. There are 15 residues in the CDR3. Germline CDR1 reads MNHEY; CDR2 reads SVGAGI.